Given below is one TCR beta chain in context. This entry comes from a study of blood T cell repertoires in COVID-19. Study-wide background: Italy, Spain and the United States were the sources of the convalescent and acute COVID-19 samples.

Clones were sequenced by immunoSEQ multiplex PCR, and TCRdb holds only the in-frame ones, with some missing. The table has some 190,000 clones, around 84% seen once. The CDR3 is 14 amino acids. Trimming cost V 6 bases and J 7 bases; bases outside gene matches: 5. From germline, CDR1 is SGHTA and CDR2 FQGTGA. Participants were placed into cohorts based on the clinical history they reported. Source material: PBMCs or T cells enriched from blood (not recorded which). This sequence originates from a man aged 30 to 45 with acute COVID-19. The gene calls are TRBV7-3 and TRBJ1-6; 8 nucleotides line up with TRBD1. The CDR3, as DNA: TGTGCCAGCAGTACGACAGGGGTGAATTCACCCCTCCACTTT. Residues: CASSTTGVNSPLHF.